The 29 T cell receptor beta chains reported below all come from one sample, sequenced in a study of blood T cell repertoires in COVID-19. This table comes from immunoSEQ multiplex PCR, and its TCRdb copy is limited to in-frame clones, with some not included. Among about 220,000 clones listed, 80% to 85% were seen once. The source material was peripheral blood. The receptors stem from a man aged 30 to 39 with active or convalescent COVID-19.

This chain connects TRBV30 to TRBJ2-7, with 7 bases matching TRBD1. The ends lost 2 bases at V and 4 bases at J; junction bases unmatched: 2. The CDR3 totals 12 residues. Germline V CDR1 and CDR2: GTSNPN, SVGIG (reference sequence). This CDR3 is CAWSRQGYEQYF. In DNA form, the CDR3 reads TGTGCCTGGAGTCGACAGGGTTACGAGCAGTACTTC. Full variable domain (outside the CDR3, taken from reference TRBV30 and TRBJ2-7): SQTIHQWPATLVQPVGSPLSLECTVEGTSNPNLYWYRQAAGRGLQLLFYSVGIGQISSEVPQNLSASRPQDRQFILSSKKLLLSDSGFYLCAWSRQGYEQYFGPGTRLTVT.

The rearrangement joins TRBV11-2 to TRBJ1-5; a possible D gene is TRBD1 (5 bases). The V gene lost 5 bases and the J gene lost 2 bases, with 16 bases spanning the gap. The germline gives CDR1 SGHAT, CDR2 FQNNGV. The CDR3 spans 16 residues. In nucleotides, the CDR3 is TGTGCCAGCAGCCCCGTAGCGGGACTGCGCAATCAGCCCCAGCATTTT. Its translation is CASSPVAGLRNQPQHF.

The rearrangement joins TRBV14 to TRBJ2-1; D not certain. CDR3 length equals 11 residues. The germline V gene has CDR1 SGHDN and CDR2 FVKESK. With 3 bases removed from V and 10 bases from J, the gap between germline ends came to 7 bases. CDR3 nucleotides: TGTGCCAGCAGCCAGGGCCGGGAGCAGTTCTTC. It translates to CASSQGREQFF.

The table lists this clone with a count of one. The chain links TRBV14 to TRBJ2-1; the D gene is possibly TRBD2 (7 bases). V was cut by 1 base and J by 7 bases, with 11 bases left in between. The CDR3 spans 14 residues. From germline, CDR1 is SGHDN and CDR2 FVKESK. DNA for the CDR3: TGTGCCAGCAGCCAAGTGGGGGGGCCTAATGAGCAGTTCTTC. It is translated as CASSQVGGPNEQFF.

This clone appeared once. The chain links TRBV28 to TRBJ2-4; D may be TRBD2 (6 bases). Trimming removed 6 bases at V and 3 bases at J, with 15 bases between. The germline CDR1 and CDR2 sequences are MDHEN and SYDVKM. The CDR3 totals 15 residues. CDR3 loop: CASSEVAEYKNIQYF. The CDR3 bases are TGTGCCAGCAGCGAAGTAGCGGAGTACAAAAACATTCAGTACTTC.

The CDR3 DNA reads TGTGCCAGCAGTCCCCGCCGGCAGGGCACCGTCTATGGCTACACCTTC. It translates to CASSPRRQGTVYGYTF. The chain joins TRBV28 to TRBJ1-2, with D tentatively TRBD1 (5 bases). The CDR3 runs to 16 residues. From germline, CDR1 is MDHEN and CDR2 SYDVKM. The V and J ends lost 5 bases and 4 bases respectively, with 20 bases between them.

This sequence joins TRBV6-5 and TRBJ1-2; 7 nucleotides line up with TRBD1. The V and J ends lost 0 bases and 5 bases, in that order; junction bases with no gene match: 6. The V gene's germline CDR1 is MNHEY and CDR2 SVGAGI. The CDR3 has 15 amino acids. DNA for the CDR3: TGTGCCAGCAGTTACTCGGGTGCAGGGGGATATGGCTACACCTTC. As protein: CASSYSGAGGYGYTF.

The chain employs TRBV29-1 and TRBJ2-7; tentative D call: TRBD1 (5 bases). The CDR3 covers 15 residues. Germline CDR1 and CDR2: SQVTM and ANQGSEA. V lost 1 base, J lost 5 bases, and 18 bases lay in between. This CDR3 reads CSVEVNQGVAHEQYF. The CDR3, as DNA: TGCAGCGTTGAAGTGAATCAGGGTGTTGCCCACGAGCAGTACTTC.

The chain has TRBV7-2 and TRBJ1-1; D is possibly TRBD1 (5 bases). The CDR3 has 14 amino acids. Trimming stripped 7 bases from V and 0 bases from J, with 12 bases between. Germline V lookup: CDR1 SGHTA, CDR2 FQGNSA. The CDR3 reads CASTRNRMNTEAFF. For the CDR3, the DNA is TGTGCCAGCACCCGAAACAGGATGAACACTGAAGCTTTCTTT.

The chain joins TRBV28 to TRBJ2-7; D possibly corresponds to TRBD1 (5 bases). With 8 bases removed from V and 2 bases from J, the gap between germline ends came to 16 bases. Germline loops: CDR1 MDHEN, CDR2 SYDVKM. The CDR3 is 14 residues long. This CDR3 reads CASLSSHRTYEQYF. The CDR3 bases are TGTGCCAGCCTTAGTTCACACAGGACCTACGAGCAGTACTTC. The full variable domain, completed using reference TRBV28 and TRBJ2-7, is DVKVTQSSRYLVKRTGEKVFLECVQDMDHENMFWYRQDPGLGLRLIYFSYDVKMKEKGDIPEGYSVSREKKERFSLILESASTNQTSMYLCASLSSHRTYEQYFGPGTRLTVT.

This rearrangement joins TRBV6-5 to TRBJ1-1, with D maybe TRBD1 (6 bases). V dropped 0 bases and J dropped 3 bases, with 11 bases sitting between them. Germline V lookup: CDR1 MNHEY, CDR2 SVGAGI. The length of the CDR3 is 15 residues. The CDR3 sequence: CASSYSIDRHTEAFF. The CDR3 region has the DNA TGTGCCAGCAGTTACTCGATTGACAGGCACACTGAAGCTTTCTTT.

The V gene is TRBV20-1, the J gene TRBJ2-5; tentative D call: TRBD1 (7 bases). CDR1 is DFQATT and CDR2 is SNEGSKA in the germline V gene (reference sequence). This CDR3 spans 11 amino acids. CDR3 coding DNA: TGCAGCAACCTCCAGGGGGGGACCCAGTACTTC. Amino acid sequence: CSNLQGGTQYF.

Written as DNA, the CDR3 is TGTGCCTGGAGTGGAGGCCCAGCTCTTAGCAATCAGCCCCAGCATTTT. This gives the protein CAWSGGPALSNQPQHF. V gene TRBV30 combines with J gene TRBJ1-5, with D uncertain. Germline-derived CDR1 and CDR2 are GTSNPN and SVGIG (reference sequence). The CDR3 totals 16 residues. V shed 1 base and J shed 0 bases, with 13 bases lying between them.

The chain links TRBV7-9 to TRBJ1-4, with D unclear. CDR1 SEHNR and CDR2 FQNEAQ come from the germline V gene (reference sequence). This CDR3 contains 16 residues. V dropped 5 bases and J dropped 0 bases, with 13 bases sitting between them. CDR3 nucleotides: TGTGCCAGCAGCCCCCTTAAAATTTCAACTAATGAAAAACTGTTTTTT. Translation gives CASSPLKISTNEKLFF.

This sequence joins TRBV10-3 and TRBJ1-1, with D tentatively TRBD1 (6 bases). This CDR3 comprises 15 residues. Germline values: CDR1 ENHRY, CDR2 SYGVKD. Trimming shortened V by 0 bases and J by 7 bases, and 15 bases separated the two germline ends. The CDR3 nucleotides read TGTGCCATCAGTGAGTCGGTCCAGGGGAATAGTGAAGCTTTCTTT. Translation: CAISESVQGNSEAFF.

The chain has TRBV30 and TRBJ1-4; tentatively, D is TRBD1 (5 bases). V gave up 3 bases and J gave up 7 bases, with 9 bases separating them. This CDR3 comprises 12 residues. Germline lookup yields CDR1 GTSNPN and CDR2 SVGIG (reference sequence). In DNA form, the CDR3 reads TGTGCCTGGAGCAGGGTTGGTGAAAAACTGTTTTTT. This sequence encodes CAWSRVGEKLFF.

The sample holds a few counts of this clone. The chain joins TRBV7-9 to TRBJ2-2; D unclear. The CDR3 length is 12 residues. Deletions cut 3 bases from V and 6 bases from J, with 5 bases between. From germline, CDR1 is SEHNR and CDR2 FQNEAQ (reference sequence). Here the CDR3 DNA reads TGTGCCAGCAGCTTCGAGTCCGGGGAGCTGTTTTTT. This gives the protein CASSFESGELFF. The complete variable domain, with remaining parts taken from reference TRBV7-9 and TRBJ2-2, reads DTGVSQNPRHKITKRGQNVTFRCDPISEHNRLYWYRQTLGQGPEFLTYFQNEAQLEKSRLLSDRFSAERPKGSFSTLEIQRTEQGDSAMYLCASSFESGELFFGEGSRLTVL.

The chain combines TRBV19 with TRBJ1-2; D may be TRBD1 (5 bases). The CDR3 contains 16 residues. Germline loops: CDR1 LNHDA, CDR2 SQIVND (reference sequence). Trimming pared 3 bases from V and 8 bases from J, leaving 22 bases between. The CDR3 region has the DNA TGTGCCAGTAGTATGAGCCAGGGTTCCCTCTTGAGCGGCTACACCTTC. Translated, it gives CASSMSQGSLLSGYTF.

The chain has TRBV5-8 and TRBJ1-4, with D maybe TRBD1 (5 bases). Trimming shortened V by 4 bases and J by 15 bases, and 19 bases separated the two germline ends. The CDR3 is 13 residues long. Germline CDR1 is SGHTS and CDR2 is YDEGEE. CDR3 sequence reads: CASSVGGVSGVFF. The CDR3 DNA sequence: TGTGCCAGCAGCGTGGGAGGGGTGTCGGGGGTGTTTTTT.

This rearrangement joins TRBV28 to TRBJ2-2, with TRBD1 identical over 7 bases. This CDR3 has 16 residues. V lost 6 bases and J lost 13; bases outside the gene matches: 20. Germline CDR1 MDHEN, CDR2 SYDVKM. The CDR3 here is CASRGAHGTDLSWLFF. CDR3 bases: TGTGCCAGCAGGGGGGCTCACGGGACAGACCTCAGCTGGCTGTTTTTT.

The V and J genes are TRBV29-1 and TRBJ2-1; D not resolved. V was trimmed by 5 bases and J by 5 bases, leaving 16 bases between them. The germline gives CDR1 SQVTM, CDR2 ANQGSEA. The CDR3 totals 14 residues. CDR3 nucleotides: TGCAGCGTTAATCATCCGCAACAAGACAATGAGCAGTTCTTC. This encodes CSVNHPQQDNEQFF.

This chain uses TRBV5-1 with TRBJ2-5; 9 bases match TRBD1. Germline loops: CDR1 SGHRS, CDR2 YFSETQ. The V segment lost 0 bases and the J segment 4 bases; nucleotides outside the gene matches: 10. The CDR3 runs 17 residues. In DNA form, the CDR3 reads TGCGCCAGCAGCTTGGTCCCAGGACAGGGGCGTGGAGAGACCCAGTACTTC. It yields the protein CASSLVPGQGRGETQYF.

In nucleotides, the CDR3 is TGTGCCAGCTCTCGACCTGGGGTGGGGAGTCTTTATGGCTACACCTTC. This codes for CASSRPGVGSLYGYTF. The chain carries TRBV28 and TRBJ1-2; no firm D call. V was shortened by 8 bases and J by 5 bases, with 24 bases between the two germline ends. This CDR3 is built from 16 residues. CDR1 and CDR2 (germline): MDHEN, SYDVKM.

This sequence joins TRBV9 and TRBJ1-2; D is unclear. CDR1 is SGDLS and CDR2 is YYNGEE in the germline V gene. This CDR3 has 14 amino acids. Trimming stripped 0 bases from V and 2 bases from J, with 8 bases between. CDR3 residues: CASSVDAGNYGYTF. As DNA, the CDR3 is TGTGCCAGCAGCGTAGACGCAGGAAACTATGGCTACACCTTC.

J is TRBJ1-3 and V is TRBV7-2; TRBD1 aligns across 7 bases. Germline-derived CDR1 and CDR2 are SGHTA and FQGNSA. J was trimmed by 2 bases and V by 2 bases; bases with no gene match: 3. The CDR3 totals 15 residues. The CDR3 region is CASSLTGVTGNTIYF. The CDR3 DNA sequence: TGTGCCAGCAGCTTAACAGGGGTAACTGGAAACACCATATATTTT. The full variable domain, with the rest looked up from reference TRBV7-2 and TRBJ1-3, is GAGVSQSPSNKVTEKGKDVELRCDPISGHTALYWYRQSLGQGLEFLIYFQGNSAPDKSGLPSDRFSAERTGGSVSTLTIQRTQQEDSAVYLCASSLTGVTGNTIYFGEGSWLTVV.

The chain has TRBV7-8 and TRBJ1-4, with D tentatively TRBD1 (5 bases). Trimming stripped 5 bases from V and 8 bases from J, with 15 bases between. The CDR3 is made up of 14 amino acids. Germline V gives CDR1 SGHVS, CDR2 FQNEAQ. The CDR3 region is CASSPDAGGEKLFF. Here the CDR3 DNA reads TGTGCCAGCAGCCCGGACGCCGGGGGAGAAAAACTGTTTTTT.

J is TRBJ2-2 and V is TRBV23-1, with TRBD1 matching 12 bases. TRBV23-1 is reported as an ORF; its role is uncertain. Losses at the gene ends were 7 bases for V and 6 bases for J; bases not matched to a gene: 9. The CDR3 runs to 16 residues. The CDR3 sequence: CASTLWDRGPSGELFF. Written as DNA, the CDR3 is TGCGCCAGCACCCTATGGGACAGGGGGCCGTCCGGGGAGCTGTTTTTT.

This clone is labeled as medium-sized (0.01 to 0.1%). The CDR3 spells CAISEDISGANVLTF. The DNA of the CDR3 is TGTGCCATCAGTGAAGACATCTCTGGGGCCAACGTCCTGACTTTC. The genes are TRBV10-3 and TRBJ2-6; D not resolved. The V gene's germline CDR1 is ENHRY and CDR2 SYGVKD. The length of the CDR3 is 15 residues. V was trimmed by 3 bases and J by 0 bases, leaving 6 bases between them.

This clone has only a few counts. The J gene is TRBJ2-5, the V gene TRBV2; TRBD2 is a possible D gene (6 bases). V dropped 0 bases and J dropped 4 bases, with 12 bases sitting between them. The CDR3 spans 15 residues. CDR1 and CDR2 from the germline V gene are SNHLY and FYNNEI. The CDR3 sequence is CASSEAPGEPETQYF. CDR3 nucleotide sequence: TGTGCCAGCAGTGAAGCGCCGGGGGAACCAGAGACCCAGTACTTC.